These 28 T cell receptor beta chains were sequenced from one sample in a study of shared clonotypes between healthy human individuals. Profiling relied on immunoSEQ multiplex PCR, and the TCRdb table lists in-frame clones only, not all of them. The table includes 600,000 to 750,000 clones, more than 70% detected once. The sample was memory CD4+ T cells sorted from blood. Indicated subset: CD45RA-negative fraction. The origin of the receptors is a woman in her 30s in good health.

This clone has a count of ten or more. At the DNA level, this CDR3 is encoded by other sequences in the same sample as well. The chain combines TRBV4-1 with TRBJ1-2, with a weak D call TRBD1 (5 bases). V shed 0 bases and J shed 2 bases, with 7 bases lying between them. The CDR3 covers 14 residues. Germline-derived CDR1 and CDR2 are MGHRA and YSYEKL. The CDR3 here is CASSQDPGNYGYTF. The CDR3 nucleotides are TGCGCCAGCAGCCAAGATCCAGGGAACTATGGCTACACCTTC.

This clone was detected a few times. This may come from a read error, since a much larger clone is one base off. Other DNA variants within this sample encode the same CDR3. The chain uses TRBV5-1 and TRBJ2-3; TRBD1 might be the D (6 bases). The ends were cut back, 3 bases at V and 3 bases at J, with 8 bases in the middle. Germline lookup yields CDR1 SGHRS and CDR2 YFSETQ. The CDR3 sequence is 13 residues long. The CDR3 DNA reads TGCGCCAGCAGCTATGGACAGACAGATACGCAGTATTTT. Its translation is CASSYGQTDTQYF. Complete variable domain (other parts from reference TRBV5-1 and TRBJ2-3): KAGVTQTPRYLIKTRGQQVTLSCSPISGHRSVSWYQQTPGQGLQFLFEYFSETQRNKGNFPGRFSGRQFSNSRSEMNVSTLELGDSALYLCASSYGQTDTQYFGPGTRLTVL.

Comment on this clone: Other DNA sequences in this specimen translate into the identical CDR3. This sequence joins TRBV27 and TRBJ2-7; the D is unclear. The CDR3 totals 13 residues. Germline V lookup: CDR1 MNHEY, CDR2 SMNVEV (reference sequence). The V gene lost 3 bases and the J gene lost 3 bases, with 9 bases spanning the gap. DNA for the CDR3: TGTGCCAGCAGTTTCGGCAGAGGCTACGAGCAGTACTTC. Translating gives CASSFGRGYEQYF.

The V call is TRBV4-1, the J call TRBJ1-3; possible D gene TRBD1, 5 bases. The CDR3 consists of 17 residues. V was shortened by 3 bases and J by 0 bases, with 15 bases between the two germline ends. Looked up from germline, CDR1 is MGHRA and CDR2 is YSYEKL. The CDR3 nucleotides are TGCGCCAGCAGCCACACGCCGCGGGGCCTCTCTGGAAACACCATATATTTT. The encoded protein is CASSHTPRGLSGNTIYF.

The table lists this clone with many counts. Other DNA sequences in this specimen translate into the identical CDR3. V gene TRBV28 combines with J gene TRBJ1-1, with 10 positions matching TRBD1. This CDR3 is 16 amino acids long. V trimming: 5 bases; J trimming: 4 bases; junction bases outside the gene matches: 10. CDR1 and CDR2 (germline): MDHEN, SYDVKM. The CDR3 protein is CASSVLGQGRSTEAFF. CDR3 nucleotides: TGTGCCAGCAGTGTCCTGGGACAGGGGAGGAGCACTGAAGCTTTCTTT.

Turning to this clone: The same CDR3 arises from other DNA sequences in this sample as well. V and J are TRBV28 and TRBJ2-7; 12 bases line up with TRBD2. This CDR3 contains 14 residues. Trimming cost V 3 bases and J 4 bases; bases outside gene matches: 1. The germline CDR1 and CDR2 sequences are MDHEN and SYDVKM. DNA of the CDR3: TGTGCCAGCAGTTTGACTAGCGGGAGATACGAGCAGTACTTC. The encoded protein is CASSLTSGRYEQYF.

The rearrangement links TRBV11-2 to TRBJ1-1; TRBD1 is a possible D gene (5 bases). Trimming left V 3 bases short and J 4 bases short, with 15 bases between. CDR1 and CDR2 (germline): SGHAT, FQNNGV. The CDR3 loop spans 15 amino acids. CDR3 in amino acids: CASSFAAGGGTEAFF. The CDR3 coding sequence is TGTGCCAGCAGCTTCGCGGCAGGCGGGGGCACTGAAGCTTTCTTT.

The CDR3 spells CASSDEGLQTQYF. As DNA, the CDR3 is TGTGCCAGCAGTGATGAGGGTTTGCAGACCCAGTACTTC. This chain connects TRBV2 to TRBJ2-5; tentatively, D is TRBD2 (5 bases). The CDR3 extends over 13 amino acids. Germline V CDR1 and CDR2: SNHLY, FYNNEI. Between the trimmed V and J ends, which lost 3 bases and 6 bases, there was a span of 11 bases.

The genes are TRBV7-2 and TRBJ2-2; D call uncertain. CDR3 length: 15 amino acids. V gave up 4 bases and J gave up 1 base, with 10 bases separating them. The germline V gene encodes CDR1 SGHTA and CDR2 FQGNSA. CDR3 sequence (DNA): TGTGCCAGCAGCTCCCGAAAGGGGAACACCGGGGAGCTGTTTTTT. Protein product: CASSSRKGNTGELFF.

This clone appeared a few times. J is TRBJ1-5 and V is TRBV27; D is possibly TRBD1 (5 bases). There are 14 residues in the CDR3. Between the trimmed V and J ends, which lost 6 bases and 0 bases, there was a span of 9 bases. Germline V CDR1 and CDR2: MNHEY, SMNVEV (reference sequence). CDR3 protein: CASSGGNSNQPQHF. CDR3 DNA sequence: TGTGCCAGCAGCGGGGGAAATAGCAATCAGCCCCAGCATTTT.

The genes are TRBV5-1 and TRBJ2-5, with TRBD2 matching 8 bases. The CDR3 has 15 residues. Germline CDR1 and CDR2: SGHRS and YFSETQ. V lost 4 bases and J lost 2; bases outside the gene matches: 7. CDR3 sequence: CASSVRPGGQETQYF. As DNA, the CDR3 is TGCGCCAGCAGCGTCCGGCCGGGGGGGCAAGAGACCCAGTACTTC.

This clone was recorded at least ten times. The chain carries TRBV4-1 and TRBJ1-4, with D perhaps TRBD1 (5 bases). The V end lost 1 base, the J end lost 12 bases, and 12 bases lay between the germline ends. The CDR3 is made up of 13 amino acids. The V gene's germline CDR1 is MGHRA and CDR2 YSYEKL. The CDR3 here is CASSQVGAGQLFF. CDR3 DNA sequence: TGCGCCAGCAGCCAAGTCGGTGCAGGGCAACTGTTTTTT.

The genes are TRBV29-1 and TRBJ2-3; D gene unclear. Germline-derived CDR1 and CDR2 are SQVTM and ANQGSEA. The CDR3 is made up of 12 amino acids. Trimming took 1 base from V and 3 from J, leaving 5 bases between them. CDR3 residues: CSVEAGTDTQYF. CDR3 nucleotides: TGCAGCGTTGAAGCCGGAACAGATACGCAGTATTTT.

There are a few counts of this clone. The rearrangement links TRBV27 to TRBJ1-5, with a tentative D call TRBD1 (6 bases). The CDR3 sequence is 15 residues long. V lost 2 bases and J 4 bases, leaving 12 bases between the germline ends. Germline CDR1 MNHEY, CDR2 SMNVEV (reference sequence). In nucleotides, the CDR3 is TGTGCCAGCAGTTTAGTTGGGGGGCGGAATCAGCCCCAGCATTTT. Its translation is CASSLVGGRNQPQHF.

The gene calls are TRBV4-1 and TRBJ2-5, with 7 positions matching TRBD1. The J call is doubtful: the DNA matches TRBJ2-7 better. There are 15 residues in the CDR3. CDR1 and CDR2 (germline): MGHRA, YSYEKL. The CDR3 DNA reads as TGCGCCAGCAGGCCTCTGACAGGGAAGGTGAACGAGCAGTACTTC. This gives the protein CASRPLTGKVNEQYF.

The rearrangement links TRBV19 to TRBJ1-1; D ambiguous. Germline CDR1 reads LNHDA; CDR2 reads SQIVND (reference sequence). CDR3 length: 13 amino acids. Trimming shortened V by 6 bases and J by 1 base, and 9 bases separated the two germline ends. This chain's CDR3 is CASSVTPNTEAFF. The DNA for the CDR3 is TGTGCCAGTAGCGTGACACCGAACACTGAAGCTTTCTTT.

The chain combines TRBV10-3 with TRBJ1-2; D is unclear. The germline V gene encodes CDR1 ENHRY and CDR2 SYGVKD. There are 12 residues in the CDR3. Trimming cost V 2 bases and J 8 bases, with 9 bases left between them. The CDR3 is CAISEREAGYTF. The DNA of the CDR3 is TGTGCCATCAGTGAGCGGGAGGCGGGCTACACCTTC.

The CDR3 region has the DNA TGTGCCAGCAGCTACCACGATAGCAATCAGCCCCAGCATTTT. Amino acid sequence: CASSYHDSNQPQHF. The chain combines TRBV7-9 with TRBJ1-5, with unresolved D. Germline lookup yields CDR1 SEHNR and CDR2 FQNEAQ (reference sequence). This CDR3 is built from 14 residues. Trimming removed 4 bases at V and 0 bases at J, with 7 bases between.

This chain joins TRBV29-1 and TRBJ1-4; 7 bases are shared with TRBD1. Germline V CDR1 and CDR2: SQVTM, ANQGSEA. There are 16 residues in the CDR3. The V gene end was trimmed by 0 bases and the J gene end by 5 bases; junction bases not matched to a gene: 9. The CDR3 DNA sequence: TGCAGCGTTGAAGATCTAAAGGGACAGAACAATGAAAAACTGTTTTTT. Amino acid sequence: CSVEDLKGQNNEKLFF.

The chain links TRBV7-2 to TRBJ2-2; 9 bases line up with TRBD1. This CDR3 region has 14 residues. Germline CDR1 is SGHTA and CDR2 is FQGNSA. V shed 6 bases and J 7 bases; nucleotides not matched to a gene: 6. The chain's CDR3 is CASSPQGAIGELFF. CDR3 in DNA: TGTGCCAGCAGTCCACAGGGGGCAATCGGGGAGCTGTTTTTT.

The chain recombines TRBV10-3 with TRBJ1-1; D ambiguous. This CDR3 comprises 11 residues. V was pared by 2 bases and J by 5 bases, with 3 bases between. Germline values: CDR1 ENHRY, CDR2 SYGVKD. CDR3 in DNA: TGTGCCATCAGTGAGAGGACTGAAGCTTTCTTT. Translating it yields CAISERTEAFF.

This clone has more than one count but fewer than ten. V is TRBV10-1 and J is TRBJ2-7; TRBD2 agrees at 7 bases. The germline V gene encodes CDR1 WNHNN and CDR2 SYGVQD (reference sequence). The V and J ends lost 5 bases and 1 base, in that order; junction bases with no gene match: 8. CDR3 length equals 15 residues. DNA for the CDR3: TGCGCCAGCAGTAAAGGGAGCGGGGAATCCTACGAGCAGTACTTC. Residues: CASSKGSGESYEQYF.

This clone has more than one count but fewer than ten. Given a much more abundant clone one base away, this may be a read error. The chain carries TRBV25-1 and TRBJ1-5; TRBD1 matches at 7 bases. CDR1 is MGHDK, CDR2 SYGVNS, per germline. The CDR3 has 12 residues. J lost 4 bases, V lost 6 bases, and 0 bases had no gene match. CDR3 loop: CASRTGNQPQHF. CDR3 DNA: TGTGCCAGCAGGACAGGGAATCAGCCCCAGCATTTT. The entire variable domain, with the rest obtained from reference TRBV25-1 and TRBJ1-5, is as follows: EADIYQTPRYLVIGTGKKITLECSQTMGHDKMYWYQQDPGMELHLIHYSYGVNSTEKGDLSSESTVSRIRTEHFPLTLESARPSHTSQYLCASRTGNQPQHFGDGTRLSIL.

This rearrangement joins TRBV18 to TRBJ2-5; 8 positions match TRBD1. The CDR3 loop spans 13 amino acids. The germline V gene has CDR1 KGHSH and CDR2 LQKENI. The junction had 3 bases not matched to a gene; V was cut back by 5 bases and J by 4 bases. The CDR3, as DNA: TGTGCCAGCTCAGGACAGGGAGGAGAGACCCAGTACTTC. This codes for CASSGQGGETQYF.

The rearrangement links TRBV18 to TRBJ1-5; D is possibly TRBD1 (5 bases). CDR3 length equals 15 residues. Germline V gene data show CDR1 as KGHSH and CDR2 as LQKENI. V lost 3 bases, J lost 2 bases, and 11 bases lay in between. CDR3 DNA: TGTGCCAGCTCACCCTCAGGGAATCGCAATCAGCCCCAGCATTTT. Its protein is CASSPSGNRNQPQHF.

This clone was counted only a few times. This chain joins TRBV5-6 and TRBJ2-7, with D maybe TRBD1 (6 bases). CDR1 is SGHDT, CDR2 YYEEEE, per germline. The CDR3 is 14 amino acids. V was cut by 2 bases and J by 2 bases, with 11 bases left in between. CDR3 sequence (DNA): TGTGCCAGCAGCTTTTTCGGGGACACCTACGAGCAGTACTTC. Amino acids: CASSFFGDTYEQYF.

The chain is built from TRBV18 and TRBJ1-1, with TRBD1 matching over 7 bases. The ends lost 2 bases at V and 0 bases at J; junction bases unmatched: 12. The CDR3 totals 18 residues. CDR1 is KGHSH and CDR2 is LQKENI in the germline V gene. The CDR3 nucleotides read TGTGCCAGCTCACCAAGGTCGGGGGGGGACAGAATGAACACTGAAGCTTTCTTT. Protein sequence: CASSPRSGGDRMNTEAFF.

This clone rates as medium-sized. The J gene is TRBJ2-6, the V gene TRBV19; possible D gene TRBD1, 5 bases. The germline V and J ends were trimmed by 5 bases and 2 bases, with 13 bases remaining between them. This CDR3 region has 16 residues. CDR1 LNHDA and CDR2 SQIVND come from the germline V gene (reference sequence). The CDR3 sequence: CASSPLQGTGANVLTF. Written as DNA, the CDR3 is TGTGCCAGTAGTCCTTTGCAGGGAACTGGGGCCAACGTCCTGACTTTC. The full variable domain, its missing parts supplied by reference TRBV19 and TRBJ2-6, is DGGITQSPKYLFRKEGQNVTLSCEQNLNHDAMYWYRQDPGQGLRLIYYSQIVNDFQKGDIAEGYSVSREKKESFPLTVTSAQKNPTAFYLCASSPLQGTGANVLTFGAGSRLTVL.